What follows are 29 T cell receptor beta chains derived from one specimen sequenced in a study of cytomegalovirus exposure and HLA in healthy donors. The PCR made use of 60 Vbeta and 13 Jbeta primers. TCRdb's copy holds only in-frame clones and misses some; the assay was immunoSEQ multiplex PCR. The sample holds approximately 90,000 clones, 60% to 85% seen once. Sequencing input: PBMCs. These receptors were taken from a boy between 10 and 17 years old in good health and CMV-seronegative.

This clone has only a few counts. J is TRBJ2-5 and V is TRBV28; no definite D call. V shed 3 bases and J shed 5 bases, with 10 bases lying between them. This CDR3 is built from 13 residues. The germline CDR1 and CDR2 sequences are MDHEN and SYDVKM. The CDR3 is CASSFGRWETQYF. The DNA for the CDR3 is TGTGCCAGCAGTTTCGGCAGGTGGGAGACCCAGTACTTC.

The chain employs TRBV7-7 and TRBJ1-1; D unclear. Trimming removed 5 bases at V and 4 bases at J, with 11 bases between. This CDR3 has 13 amino acids. Per the germline V gene, CDR1 is SSHAT and CDR2 is FNYEAQ (reference sequence). CDR3 residues: CASSPLEGTEAFF. The CDR3 coding sequence is TGTGCCAGCAGCCCACTGGAGGGCACTGAAGCTTTCTTT. The whole variable domain, filled in from reference TRBV7-7 and TRBJ1-1, reads GAGVSQSPRYKVTKRGQDVTLRCDPISSHATLYWYQQALGQGPEFLTYFNYEAQPDKSGLPSDRFSAERPEGSISTLTIQRTEQRDSAMYRCASSPLEGTEAFFGQGTRLTVV.

The chain employs TRBV6-5 and TRBJ2-1; TRBD2 matches 9 bases. Germline V gives CDR1 MNHEY, CDR2 SVGAGI. Germline trimming cut 6 bases from V and 4 bases from J; bases unmatched to any gene: 4. The CDR3 is 14 residues long. Here the CDR3 reads CASRRLAGYNEQFF. The CDR3 DNA follows: TGTGCCAGCAGGAGGCTAGCGGGGTACAATGAGCAGTTCTTC.

V is TRBV30 and J is TRBJ2-7, with a tentative D call TRBD1 (5 bases). V lost 3 bases to trimming and J lost 0 bases, with 12 bases between them. Germline V gives CDR1 GTSNPN, CDR2 SVGIG (reference sequence). This CDR3 spans 14 amino acids. DNA of the CDR3: TGTGCCTGGAGCCTAGGGGCGATCTCCTACGAGCAGTACTTC. Encoded protein: CAWSLGAISYEQYF. The full variable domain, with the rest looked up from reference TRBV30 and TRBJ2-7, is SQTIHQWPATLVQPVGSPLSLECTVEGTSNPNLYWYRQAAGRGLQLLFYSVGIGQISSEVPQNLSASRPQDRQFILSSKKLLLSDSGFYLCAWSLGAISYEQYFGPGTRLTVT.

The chain has TRBV7-8 and TRBJ1-2; 10 positions agree with TRBD1. CDR3 length: 14 amino acids. V was clipped by 5 bases and J by 9 bases; unmatched bases: 9. CDR1 is SGHVS, CDR2 FQNEAQ, per germline. CDR3 sequence (DNA): TGTGCCAGCAGCACCCGGGACAGGGGAGGACGCTACACCTTC. Amino acid sequence: CASSTRDRGGRYTF.

The chain combines TRBV9 with TRBJ1-5; a weak D match, TRBD1 (5 bases). The CDR3 consists of 15 residues. Trimming pared 4 bases from V and 3 bases from J, leaving 14 bases between. Per germline, CDR1 SGDLS and CDR2 YYNGEE. The CDR3 here is CASSPQGLSNQPQHF. CDR3 nucleotides: TGTGCCAGCAGCCCTCAGGGCCTCTCCAATCAGCCCCAGCATTTT.

V is TRBV5-1 and J is TRBJ2-7; 8 bases match TRBD1. The V and J ends lost 4 bases and 2 bases, in that order; junction bases with no gene match: 5. Germline lookup yields CDR1 SGHRS and CDR2 YFSETQ. The CDR3 runs to 14 residues. DNA for the CDR3: TGCGCCAGCAGCATACCGGGACAGGCCTACGAGCAGTACTTC. Translation: CASSIPGQAYEQYF.

This rearrangement joins TRBV7-8 to TRBJ2-3; 10 bases are a match to TRBD2. Trimming removed 7 bases from V and 2 bases from J; junction bases left unmatched: 3. This CDR3 region has 14 residues. CDR1 is SGHVS, CDR2 FQNEAQ, per germline. The CDR3 coding sequence is TGTGCCAGCAAGCGGGGGGGATTCACAGATACGCAGTATTTT. It codes for CASKRGGFTDTQYF.

This clone was recorded a few times. The rearrangement joins TRBV13 to TRBJ1-3; TRBD1 aligns across 8 bases. Unmatched junction bases numbered 3, after V lost 5 bases and J lost 0 bases. Germline CDR1 PRHDT, CDR2 FYEKMQ (reference sequence). The CDR3 consists of 15 residues. CDR3 loop: CASSGTGISGNTIYF. The DNA for the CDR3 is TGTGCCAGCAGCGGGACAGGCATCTCTGGAAACACCATATATTTT.

The chain links TRBV11-2 to TRBJ2-2, with TRBD2 identical over 7 bases. CDR1 SGHAT and CDR2 FQNNGV come from the germline V gene. V trimming: 5 bases; J trimming: 4 bases; junction bases outside the gene matches: 7. The length of the CDR3 is 15 residues. CDR3 nucleotide sequence: TGTGCCAGCAGCCCCGGGGGAGGGCCCACCGGGGAGCTGTTTTTT. Translating gives CASSPGGGPTGELFF.

Of note for this clone: Other DNA sequences in this sample translate to the same CDR3. The V and J genes are TRBV6-1 and TRBJ2-3; 12 nucleotides line up with TRBD2. This CDR3 has 15 residues. Germline values: CDR1 MNHNS, CDR2 SASEGT. V trimming: 2 bases; J trimming: 4 bases; junction bases outside the gene matches: 1. CDR3 sequence: CASSELAGGPDTQYF. The CDR3 nucleotides read TGTGCCAGCAGTGAACTAGCGGGGGGGCCAGATACGCAGTATTTT.

In nucleotides, the CDR3 is TGTGCTACCGGGCAGGGAAATCAGCCCCAGCATTTT. Translation gives CATGQGNQPQHF. This rearrangement joins TRBV7-9 to TRBJ1-5, with a tentative D call TRBD1 (5 bases). The CDR3 is 12 residues long. Germline V gene data show CDR1 as SEHNR and CDR2 as FQNEAQ (reference sequence).

This rearrangement joins TRBV29-1 to TRBJ2-7; D may be TRBD2 (6 bases). The germline CDR1 and CDR2 sequences are SQVTM and ANQGSEA. V dropped 0 bases and J dropped 9 bases, with 21 bases sitting between them. The CDR3 has 15 residues. The CDR3 DNA reads as TGCAGCGTTGAAGATCAATTACTCGGAGGGGTCGGGCAGTACTTC. Residues: CSVEDQLLGGVGQYF.

The rearrangement links TRBV11-2 to TRBJ1-5; tentative D call: TRBD1 (5 bases). V was cut by 4 bases and J by 6 bases, with 7 bases left in between. Germline V gene lookup returns CDR1 SGHAT and CDR2 FQNNGV. CDR3 length: 12 residues. The CDR3 reads CASSSGGQPQHF. The CDR3 nucleotides are TGTGCCAGCAGCTCCGGGGGTCAGCCCCAGCATTTT.

This chain links TRBV5-1 with TRBJ2-2; 7 nucleotides line up with TRBD1. This CDR3 is 15 amino acids long. Germline lookup yields CDR1 SGHRS and CDR2 YFSETQ. The V and J ends lost 5 bases and 2 bases, in that order; junction bases with no gene match: 6. Here the CDR3 reads CASRKGGPNTGELFF. Here the CDR3 DNA reads TGCGCCAGCAGGAAAGGGGGCCCAAACACCGGGGAGCTGTTTTTT.

The gene calls are TRBV5-6 and TRBJ2-7, with TRBD1 identical over 7 bases. Germline trimming cut 1 base from V and 8 bases from J; bases unmatched to any gene: 6. In germline, CDR1 is SGHDT, CDR2 YYEEEE. The CDR3 has 13 amino acids. The CDR3 sequence: CASSLNRGPKQYF. The CDR3 DNA follows: TGTGCCAGCAGCTTGAACAGGGGCCCCAAGCAGTACTTC. Full variable domain (rest looked up from reference TRBV5-6 and TRBJ2-7): DAGVTQSPTHLIKTRGQQVTLRCSPKSGHDTVSWYQQALGQGPQFIFQYYEEEERQRGNFPDRFSGHQFPNYSSELNVNALLLGDSALYLCASSLNRGPKQYFGPGTRLTVT.

The rearrangement links TRBV7-9 to TRBJ2-7, with TRBD2 identical over 15 bases. The germline V gene encodes CDR1 SEHNR and CDR2 FQNEAQ (reference sequence). CDR3 length: 16 residues. The V segment lost 5 bases and the J segment 5 bases; nucleotides outside the gene matches: 7. CDR3 sequence (DNA): TGTGCCAGCAGCCCTTGGACTAGCGGGGGGGAGGACGAGCAGTACTTC. Translation: CASSPWTSGGEDEQYF.

This clone was counted once. The chain links TRBV2 to TRBJ1-1; unclear D gene. The CDR3 is 13 residues long. The germline gives CDR1 SNHLY, CDR2 FYNNEI. V was shortened by 6 bases and J by 4 bases, with 12 bases between the two germline ends. In nucleotides, the CDR3 is TGTGCCAGCAGAGCCGGAGGGATCACTGAAGCTTTCTTT. This encodes CASRAGGITEAFF.

The chain carries TRBV6-5 and TRBJ2-2; unclear D gene. The V end lost 4 bases, the J end lost 1 base, and 7 bases lay between the germline ends. Germline lookup yields CDR1 MNHEY and CDR2 SVGAGI. This CDR3 contains 14 residues. The CDR3: CASSSRWNTGELFF. The CDR3 DNA sequence: TGTGCCAGCAGTTCCCGGTGGAACACCGGGGAGCTGTTTTTT.

The rearrangement uses TRBV18 and TRBJ1-6; D may be TRBD1 (6 bases). V dropped 6 bases and J dropped 8 bases, with 11 bases sitting between them. There are 13 residues in the CDR3. Germline lookup yields CDR1 KGHSH and CDR2 LQKENI. The CDR3 protein is CASSPDSDSPLHF. CDR3 coding DNA: TGTGCCAGCTCTCCGGACAGCGATTCACCCCTCCACTTT.

On this clone itself: Sequence at one end of the junction differs from germline and may be a read error. V and J are TRBV15 and TRBJ2-7; 8 bases are a match to TRBD1. The CDR3 contains 13 residues. Looked up from germline, CDR1 is LNHNV and CDR2 is YYDKDF (reference sequence). The CDR3 region is CATSGDRGLVGYF. Written as DNA, the CDR3 is TGTGCCACCAGCGGAGACAGGGGTCTTGTGGGGTACTTC.

The chain combines TRBV27 with TRBJ1-5, with 7 bases aligning to TRBD1. CDR1 and CDR2 (germline): MNHEY, SMNVEV (reference sequence). The CDR3 consists of 14 residues. The junction had 5 bases not matched to a gene; V was cut back by 3 bases and J by 6 bases. The CDR3 loop is CASSFGQVGQPQHF. In DNA, the CDR3 is TGTGCCAGCAGTTTCGGACAGGTCGGTCAGCCCCAGCATTTT.

This clone was detected a few times. This chain links TRBV28 with TRBJ2-5, with D perhaps TRBD2 (6 bases). The CDR3 extends over 14 amino acids. Trimming took 4 bases from V and 4 from J, leaving 13 bases between them. CDR1 is MDHEN and CDR2 is SYDVKM in the germline V gene. The CDR3 nucleotides read TGTGCCAGCAGTTACACAGTGGGGGGAGAGACCCAGTACTTC. This sequence encodes CASSYTVGGETQYF.

This chain links TRBV7-3 with TRBJ2-1; 8 bases are shared with TRBD2. V dropped 5 bases and J dropped 3; count of bases not matched to a gene: 9. The germline V gene encodes CDR1 SGHTA and CDR2 FQGTGA. The CDR3 totals 16 residues. The CDR3 nucleotides read TGTGCCAGCAGCCAAAGGGGCGGGAGGAACTACAATGAGCAGTTCTTC. Translation: CASSQRGGRNYNEQFF.

The rearrangement joins TRBV4-3 to TRBJ1-2; 8 nucleotides align to TRBD1. Trimming took 1 base from V and 4 from J; bases not matched to a gene: 5. CDR3 length equals 15 residues. Germline V lookup: CDR1 LGHNA, CDR2 YSLEER. The CDR3 protein is CASSQAPGGGYGYTF. Written as DNA, the CDR3 is TGCGCCAGCAGCCAAGCGCCAGGGGGCGGCTATGGCTACACCTTC.

The chain carries TRBV15 and TRBJ2-1, with a weak D call TRBD1 (5 bases). CDR1 is LNHNV, CDR2 YYDKDF, per germline (reference sequence). This CDR3 contains 13 residues. V dropped 5 bases and J dropped 7 bases, with 12 bases sitting between them. In nucleotides, the CDR3 is TGTGCCACCAGCCTCCCAGGGCTAAATGAGCAGTTCTTC. The encoded protein is CATSLPGLNEQFF.

The V gene is TRBV5-6, the J gene TRBJ1-2; D not certain. Trimming stripped 4 bases from V and 0 bases from J, with 10 bases between. The CDR3 has 14 amino acids. Germline V CDR1 and CDR2: SGHDT, YYEEEE. The CDR3 nucleotides read TGTGCCAGCAGCCCTGTTGCAGCTAACTATGGCTACACCTTC. Its protein product is CASSPVAANYGYTF.

This chain connects TRBV4-1 to TRBJ2-7; possibly TRBD2 for D (6 bases). CDR1 MGHRA and CDR2 YSYEKL come from the germline V gene. Trimming took off 3 bases at V and 2 bases at J, with 23 bases between the two ends. The CDR3 has 18 residues. As DNA, the CDR3 is TGCGCCAGCAGCCAGGAGCCGGGTTTGGGACTCGTAACCTACGAGCAGTACTTC. Protein product: CASSQEPGLGLVTYEQYF.

The CDR3 reads CASSESPSTDTQYF. The CDR3 DNA is TGTGCCAGTAGTGAGTCTCCTAGCACAGATACGCAGTATTTT. The V call is TRBV19, the J call TRBJ2-3; no firm D call. V lost 5 bases, J lost 0 bases, and 9 bases lay in between. From germline, CDR1 is LNHDA and CDR2 SQIVND (reference sequence). The length of the CDR3 is 14 residues.